This paragraph covers one TCR beta chain sequence. This record comes from a study of blood T cell repertoires in COVID-19. The wider study: Sites in the United States, Italy and Spain provided acute and convalescent COVID-19 samples.

The method was immunoSEQ multiplex PCR; TCRdb's version includes in-frame clones alone and lacks a portion of them. The table shows some 26,000 clones, with around 90% occurring only once. Germline CDR1 SEHNR, CDR2 FQNEAQ (reference sequence). V lost 3 bases to trimming and J lost 5 bases; unmatched junction nucleotides: 7. The CDR3 loop spans 15 amino acids. Sequencing was done on a sample of peripheral blood. The chain is built from TRBV7-9 and TRBJ2-3, with 8 bases fitting TRBD2. The receptor was isolated from a human donor in a cohort sampled during active COVID-19. CDR3 DNA sequence: TGTGCCAGCAGCTTGACGAGCGGGGGCCAAGATACGCAGTATTTT. Translation gives CASSLTSGGQDTQYF.